This TCR beta chain was profiled in a study of CD8 T cells in ankylosing spondylitis. MiXCR was run by TCRdb on the 5' RACE reads, yielding one entry per CDR3 protein. The sample has approximately 150,000 distinct CDR3 sequences; roughly 34% are singletons. This clonotype was counted a few times. Its antigen is not identified. Points from the study as a whole: What appeared characteristic of ankylosing spondylitis blood was a TCR beta motif of eight highly homologous variants. Earlier reports found some motif variants in synovial fluid and blood in reactive arthritis.

Sequenced: synovial fluid, either unsorted or a sorted T cell fraction (not recorded which). The sequence derives from a male donor with ankylosing spondylitis.

Here the CDR3 reads CSVEGPFGTQYF. In DNA form, the CDR3 reads TGCAGCGTTGAAGGCCCCTTCGGTACGCAGTATTTT. The chain recombines TRBV29-1 with TRBJ2-3; D call uncertain. V shed 1 base and J shed 8 bases, with 10 bases lying between them. The CDR3 is 12 amino acids. CDR1 is SQVTM, CDR2 ANQGSEA, per germline.